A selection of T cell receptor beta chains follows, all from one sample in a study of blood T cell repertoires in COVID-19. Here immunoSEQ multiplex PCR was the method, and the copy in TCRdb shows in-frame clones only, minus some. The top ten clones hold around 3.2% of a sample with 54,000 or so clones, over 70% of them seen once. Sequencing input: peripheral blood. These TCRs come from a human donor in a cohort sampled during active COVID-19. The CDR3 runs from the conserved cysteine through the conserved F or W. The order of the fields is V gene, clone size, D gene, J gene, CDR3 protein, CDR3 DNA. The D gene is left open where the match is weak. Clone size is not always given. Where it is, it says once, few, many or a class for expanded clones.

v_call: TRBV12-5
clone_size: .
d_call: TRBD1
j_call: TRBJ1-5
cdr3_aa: CASGIAQGESNQPQHF
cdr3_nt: TGTGCTAGTGGCATCGCACAGGGGGAGTCCAATCAGCCCCAGCATTTT

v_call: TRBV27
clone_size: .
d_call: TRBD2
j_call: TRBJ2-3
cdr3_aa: CASNPELAVGGDTQYF
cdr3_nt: TGTGCCAGCAACCCCGAACTAGCGGTCGGGGGAGATACGCAGTATTTT

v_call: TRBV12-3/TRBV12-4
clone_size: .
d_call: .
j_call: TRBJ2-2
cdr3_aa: CASSLSIGELFF
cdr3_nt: TGTGCCAGCAGTTTGTCCATCGGGGAGCTGTTTTTT

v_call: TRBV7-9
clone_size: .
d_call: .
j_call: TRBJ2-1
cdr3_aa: CASSLGGVGNEQFF
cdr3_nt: TGTGCCAGCAGCTTAGGGGGAGTGGGCAATGAGCAGTTCTTC

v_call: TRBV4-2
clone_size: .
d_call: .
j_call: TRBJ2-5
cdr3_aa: CASSQQSGETQYF
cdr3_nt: TGTGCCAGCAGCCAGCAGTCGGGGGAGACCCAGTACTTC

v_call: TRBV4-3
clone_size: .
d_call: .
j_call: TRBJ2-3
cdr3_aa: CASSQDAFSGQRQDTQYF
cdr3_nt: TGCGCCAGCAGCCAAGACGCGTTTTCCGGACAGCGACAGGATACGCAGTATTTT

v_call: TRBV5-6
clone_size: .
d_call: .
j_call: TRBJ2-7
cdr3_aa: CASSSPGSGSYEQYF
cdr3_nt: TGTGCCAGCAGCTCCCCTGGATCCGGGTCCTACGAGCAGTACTTC

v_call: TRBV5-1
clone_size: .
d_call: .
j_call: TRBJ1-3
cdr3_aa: CASSPLPSGGNTIYF
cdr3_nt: TGCGCCAGCAGCCCCCTCCCATCGGGGGGAAACACCATATATTTT

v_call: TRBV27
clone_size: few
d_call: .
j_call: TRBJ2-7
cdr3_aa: CASSFHDEQYF
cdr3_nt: TGTGCCAGCAGTTTTCATGACGAGCAGTACTTC

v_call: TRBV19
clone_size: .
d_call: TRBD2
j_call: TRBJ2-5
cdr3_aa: CASSISGRALQETQYF
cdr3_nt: TGTGCCAGTAGTATTAGCGGGAGGGCCCTCCAAGAGACCCAGTACTTC

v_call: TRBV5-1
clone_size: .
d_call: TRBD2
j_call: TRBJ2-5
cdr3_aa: CASSLMSSGRQETQYF
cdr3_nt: TGCGCCAGCAGCTTGATGTCTAGCGGGAGACAAGAGACCCAGTACTTC

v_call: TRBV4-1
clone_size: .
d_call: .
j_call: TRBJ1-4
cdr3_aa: CASSQEKGAMREKLFF
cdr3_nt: TGCGCCAGCAGCCAAGAAAAAGGGGCTATGAGGGAAAAACTGTTTTTT

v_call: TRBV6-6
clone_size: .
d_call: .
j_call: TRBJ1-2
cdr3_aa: CASRTGGGGYTF
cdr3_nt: TGTGCCAGCCGGACGGGGGGCGGTGGCTACACCTTC

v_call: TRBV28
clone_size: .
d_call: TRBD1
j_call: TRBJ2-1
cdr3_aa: CAIHRDRANEQFF
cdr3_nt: TGTGCCATCCACCGGGACAGGGCCAATGAGCAGTTCTTC

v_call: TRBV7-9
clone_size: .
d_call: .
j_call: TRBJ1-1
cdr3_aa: CASSLVAVNTEAFF
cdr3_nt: TGTGCCAGCAGCTTAGTTGCGGTGAACACTGAAGCTTTCTTT

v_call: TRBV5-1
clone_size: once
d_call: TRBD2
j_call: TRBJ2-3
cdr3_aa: CASSSASGRARADTQYF
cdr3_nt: TGCGCCAGCAGCTCGGCTAGCGGGAGGGCCAGGGCAGATACGCAGTATTTT

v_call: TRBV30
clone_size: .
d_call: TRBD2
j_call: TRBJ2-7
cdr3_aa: CAWATSGYREQYF
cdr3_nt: TGTGCCTGGGCGACTAGCGGCTATCGTGAGCAGTACTTC

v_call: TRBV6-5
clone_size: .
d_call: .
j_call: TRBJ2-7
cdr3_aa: CASSYSGGSAGYEQYF
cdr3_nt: TGTGCCAGCAGTTACTCGGGGGGTAGCGCGGGGTACGAGCAGTACTTC

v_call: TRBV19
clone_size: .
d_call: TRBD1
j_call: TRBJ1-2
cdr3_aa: CASSIDRDRGLQWTF
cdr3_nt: TGTGCCAGTAGTATAGATCGGGACAGGGGGCTTCAATGGACCTTC

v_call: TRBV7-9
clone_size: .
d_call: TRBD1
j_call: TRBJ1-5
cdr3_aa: CASSLDGTGNQPQHF
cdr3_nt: TGTGCCAGCAGCTTAGACGGGACAGGGAATCAGCCCCAGCATTTT

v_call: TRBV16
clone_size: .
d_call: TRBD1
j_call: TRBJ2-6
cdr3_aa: CASSHGQGSSGANVLTF
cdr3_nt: TGTGCCAGCAGCCACGGACAGGGGTCAAGTGGGGCCAACGTCCTGACTTTC

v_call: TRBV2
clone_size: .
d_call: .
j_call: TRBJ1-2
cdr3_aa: CASSEPGLRGYTF
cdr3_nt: TGTGCCAGCAGTGAACCCGGGTTGAGGGGCTACACCTTC

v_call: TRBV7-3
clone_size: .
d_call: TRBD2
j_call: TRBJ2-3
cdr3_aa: CASSRLGGASDTQYF
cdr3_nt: TGTGCCAGCAGCCGTCTCGGGGGGGCCTCAGATACGCAGTATTTT

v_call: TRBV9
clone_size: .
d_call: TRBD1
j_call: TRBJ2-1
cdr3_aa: CASSLDRGTYNEQFF
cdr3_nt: TGTGCCAGCAGCCTAGACAGGGGGACCTACAATGAGCAGTTCTTC

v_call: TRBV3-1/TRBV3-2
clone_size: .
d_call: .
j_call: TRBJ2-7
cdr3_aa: CASSLGGFSYEQYF
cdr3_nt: TGTGCCAGCAGCCTAGGCGGATTCTCCTACGAGCAGTACTTC

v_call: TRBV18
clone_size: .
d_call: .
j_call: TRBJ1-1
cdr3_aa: CASSPVARNTEAFF
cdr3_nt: TGTGCCAGCTCACCAGTAGCACGGAACACTGAAGCTTTCTTT

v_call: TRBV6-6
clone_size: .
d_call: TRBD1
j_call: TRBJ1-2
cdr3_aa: CASSYRGTAYYGYTF
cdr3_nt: TGTGCCAGCAGTTACCGAGGGACAGCCTACTATGGCTACACCTTC

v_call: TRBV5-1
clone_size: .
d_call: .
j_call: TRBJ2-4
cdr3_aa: CASSLEGENIQYF
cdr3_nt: TGCGCCAGCAGCTTGGAAGGGGAAAACATTCAGTACTTC

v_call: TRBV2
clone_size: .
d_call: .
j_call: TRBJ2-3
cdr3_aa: CASSVGGNKDTQYF
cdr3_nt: TGTGCCAGCAGTGTAGGCGGGAACAAAGATACGCAGTATTTT

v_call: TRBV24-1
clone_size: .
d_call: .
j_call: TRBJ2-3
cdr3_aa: CATSDESSPTDTQYF
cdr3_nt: TGTGCCACCAGTGACGAGTCTAGCCCCACAGATACGCAGTATTTT

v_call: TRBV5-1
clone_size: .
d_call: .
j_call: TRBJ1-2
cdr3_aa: CASSRGAPANYGYTF
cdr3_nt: TGCGCCAGCAGCCGGGGGGCACCGGCTAACTATGGCTACACCTTC

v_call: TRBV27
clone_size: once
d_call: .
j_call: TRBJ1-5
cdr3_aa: CASSFRATGYSNQPQHF
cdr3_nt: TGTGCCAGCAGTTTTAGGGCCACAGGGTATAGCAATCAGCCCCAGCATTTT

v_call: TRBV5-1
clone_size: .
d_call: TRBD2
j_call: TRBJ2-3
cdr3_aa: CASSTSGGADTQYF
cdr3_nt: TGCGCCAGCAGCACTAGCGGGGGGGCAGATACGCAGTATTTT

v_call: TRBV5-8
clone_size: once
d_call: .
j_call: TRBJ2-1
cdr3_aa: CASSFATGPPQGEQFF
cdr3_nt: TGTGCCAGCAGCTTCGCGACGGGACCACCCCAGGGGGAGCAGTTCTTC

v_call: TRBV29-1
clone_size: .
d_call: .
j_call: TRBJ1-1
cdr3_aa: CSVHPGGATEAFF
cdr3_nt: TGCAGCGTACATCCGGGGGGAGCGACTGAAGCTTTCTTT

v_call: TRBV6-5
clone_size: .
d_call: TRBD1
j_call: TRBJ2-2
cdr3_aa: CASSLTGVNTGELFF
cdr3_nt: TGTGCCAGCAGTCTGACAGGGGTCAACACCGGGGAGCTGTTTTTT

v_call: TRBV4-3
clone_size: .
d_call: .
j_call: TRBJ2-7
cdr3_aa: CASSQQGGVSSYEQYF
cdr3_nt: TGCGCCAGCAGCCAACAAGGGGGGGTCAGCTCCTACGAGCAGTACTTC

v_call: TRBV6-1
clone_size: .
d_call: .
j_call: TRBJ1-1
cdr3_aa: CASSEALWGGLNTEAFF
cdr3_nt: TGTGCCAGCAGTGAAGCGCTTTGGGGGGGACTGAACACTGAAGCTTTCTTT

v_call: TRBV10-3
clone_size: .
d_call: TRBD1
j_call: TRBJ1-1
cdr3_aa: CAISEQGGEGVNTEAFF
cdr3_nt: TGTGCCATCAGTGAGCAGGGGGGAGAGGGGGTGAACACTGAAGCTTTCTTT

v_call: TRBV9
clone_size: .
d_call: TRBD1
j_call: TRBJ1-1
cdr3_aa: CASSVVGTGGTEAFF
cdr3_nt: TGTGCCAGCAGCGTAGTGGGGACAGGGGGCACTGAAGCTTTCTTT

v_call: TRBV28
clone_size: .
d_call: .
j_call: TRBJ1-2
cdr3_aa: CASSLYGGTDYGYTF
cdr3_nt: TGTGCCAGCAGTTTATATGGGGGGACGGATTATGGCTACACCTTC